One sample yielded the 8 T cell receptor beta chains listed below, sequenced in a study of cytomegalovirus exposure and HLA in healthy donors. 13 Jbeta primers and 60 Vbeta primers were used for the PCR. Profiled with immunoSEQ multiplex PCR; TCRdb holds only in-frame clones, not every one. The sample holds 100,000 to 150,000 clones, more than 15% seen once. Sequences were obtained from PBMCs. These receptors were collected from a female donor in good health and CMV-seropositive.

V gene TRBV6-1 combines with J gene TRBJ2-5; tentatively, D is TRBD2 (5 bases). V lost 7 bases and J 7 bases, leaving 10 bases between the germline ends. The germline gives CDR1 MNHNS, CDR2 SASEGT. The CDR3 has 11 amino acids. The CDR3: CASTNRGTQYF. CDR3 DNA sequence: TGTGCCAGCACTAACCGGGGGACCCAGTACTTC.

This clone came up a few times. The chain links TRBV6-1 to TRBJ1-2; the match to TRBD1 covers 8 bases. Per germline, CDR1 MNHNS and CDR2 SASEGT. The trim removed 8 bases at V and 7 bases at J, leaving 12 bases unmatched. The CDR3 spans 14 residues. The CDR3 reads CASGEQGDRSGYTF. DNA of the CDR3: TGTGCCAGCGGGGAACAGGGGGATCGGAGTGGCTACACCTTC.

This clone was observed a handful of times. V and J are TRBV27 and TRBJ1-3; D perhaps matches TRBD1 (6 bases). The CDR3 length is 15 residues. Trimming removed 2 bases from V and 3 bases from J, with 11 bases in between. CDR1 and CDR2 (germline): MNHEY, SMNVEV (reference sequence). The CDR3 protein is CASSLVRGLGNTIYF. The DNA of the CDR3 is TGTGCCAGCAGTTTAGTCAGGGGTCTTGGAAACACCATATATTTT.

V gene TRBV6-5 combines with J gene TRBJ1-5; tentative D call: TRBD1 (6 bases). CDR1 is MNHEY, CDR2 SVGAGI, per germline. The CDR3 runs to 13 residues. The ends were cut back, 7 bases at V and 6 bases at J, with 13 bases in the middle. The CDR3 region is CASTETGGQPQHF. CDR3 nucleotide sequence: TGTGCCAGCACCGAGACAGGCGGTCAGCCCCAGCATTTT.

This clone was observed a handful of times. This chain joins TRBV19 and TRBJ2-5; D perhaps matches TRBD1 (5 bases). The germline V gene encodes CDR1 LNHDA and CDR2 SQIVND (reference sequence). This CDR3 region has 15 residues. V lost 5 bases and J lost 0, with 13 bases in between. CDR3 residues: CASSAATEYQETQYF. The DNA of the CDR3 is TGTGCCAGTAGTGCTGCGACAGAGTACCAAGAGACCCAGTACTTC.

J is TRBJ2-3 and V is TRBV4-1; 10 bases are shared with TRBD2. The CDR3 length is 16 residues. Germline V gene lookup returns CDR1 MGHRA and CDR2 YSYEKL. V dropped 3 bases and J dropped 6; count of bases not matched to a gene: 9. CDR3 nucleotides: TGCGCCAGCAGCCAGTTAGCGGGGGGCCTCACGGATACGCAGTATTTT. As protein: CASSQLAGGLTDTQYF.

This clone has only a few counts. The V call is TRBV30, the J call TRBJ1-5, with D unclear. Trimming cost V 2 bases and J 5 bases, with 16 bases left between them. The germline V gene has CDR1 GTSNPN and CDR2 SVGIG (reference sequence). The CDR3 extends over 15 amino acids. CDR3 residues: CAWSYTPRRDQPQHF. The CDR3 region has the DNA TGTGCCTGGAGTTATACGCCAAGAAGAGATCAGCCCCAGCATTTT.

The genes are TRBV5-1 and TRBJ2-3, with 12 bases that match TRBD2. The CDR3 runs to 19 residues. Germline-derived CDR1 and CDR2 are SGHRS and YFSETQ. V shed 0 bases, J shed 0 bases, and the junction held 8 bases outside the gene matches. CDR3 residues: CASSLDEGLAGDSTDTQYF. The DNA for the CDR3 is TGCGCCAGCAGCTTGGACGAGGGACTAGCGGGCGATAGCACAGATACGCAGTATTTT.